Below, 31 T cell receptor beta chains from the same sample are listed, as sequenced in a study of blood T cell repertoires in COVID-19. Some clones are missing from TCRdb's copy, which holds only in-frame ones; the method was immunoSEQ multiplex PCR. Of some 500,000 clones listed, roughly 88% are singletons. Sequencing input: PBMCs or T cells enriched from blood (not recorded which). These receptors were collected from a woman between 35 and 50 years old who had recovered from COVID-19.

The chain has TRBV2 and TRBJ2-5; TRBD2 agrees at 9 bases. The CDR3 spans 14 residues. The germline V gene encodes CDR1 SNHLY and CDR2 FYNNEI. J was trimmed by 6 bases and V by 4 bases; bases with no gene match: 6. The DNA for the CDR3 is TGTGCCAGCAGTGGGACTAGCGACACGAAGACCCAGTACTTC. Translating it yields CASSGTSDTKTQYF.

The chain employs TRBV29-1 and TRBJ2-1, with 9 bases matching TRBD2. The CDR3 extends over 15 amino acids. Germline V CDR1 and CDR2: SQVTM, ANQGSEA. V lost 5 bases to trimming and J lost 4 bases; unmatched junction nucleotides: 9. The DNA of the CDR3 is TGCAGCGTTATGAGCGGGAGGACCCGTTACAATGAGCAGTTCTTC. Translation gives CSVMSGRTRYNEQFF.

The chain couples TRBV6-6 to TRBJ2-7; 10 nucleotides match TRBD2. The germline CDR1 and CDR2 sequences are MNHNY and SVGAGI (reference sequence). The CDR3 is 16 residues long. The ends lost 7 bases at V and 0 bases at J; junction bases unmatched: 9. As DNA, the CDR3 is TGTGCCAGCACTCGAGCGGGAGGGCCCAACTCCTACGAGCAGTACTTC. Its translation is CASTRAGGPNSYEQYF.

The rearrangement uses TRBV3-1 (or the pseudogene TRBV3-2) and TRBJ1-6; a weak D match, TRBD1 (5 bases). This CDR3 has 14 amino acids. Trimming shortened V by 4 bases and J by 4 bases, and 8 bases separated the two germline ends. The germline V gene encodes CDR1 LGHDT and CDR2 YNNKEL (reference sequence). The CDR3 loop reads CASSPRGYNSPLHF. The CDR3 nucleotides are TGTGCCAGCAGCCCGCGGGGGTATAATTCACCCCTCCACTTT.

The genes are TRBV7-9 and TRBJ2-4; 7 bases fit TRBD2. Germline CDR1 reads SEHNR; CDR2 reads FQNEAQ (reference sequence). The CDR3 spans 16 residues. J was trimmed by 6 bases and V by 4 bases; bases with no gene match: 12. The CDR3 coding sequence is TGTGCCAGCAGCTCCCCGGGGGGAGTAGAGGGAAACATTCAGTACTTC. This translates into CASSSPGGVEGNIQYF.

This clone was seen once. The chain is built from TRBV4-3 and TRBJ1-2; tentative D call: TRBD1 (6 bases). The V end lost 3 bases, the J end lost 8 bases, and 16 bases lay between the germline ends. This CDR3 contains 14 residues. Germline V gene data show CDR1 as LGHNA and CDR2 as YSLEER. This CDR3 reads CASSHDRRGGGYTF. The CDR3 DNA reads as TGCGCCAGCAGCCATGACAGGCGCGGGGGCGGCTACACCTTC.

This chain links TRBV10-3 with TRBJ2-7; 8 bases match TRBD1. The CDR3 loop spans 15 amino acids. Germline CDR1 and CDR2: ENHRY and SYGVKD. V gave up 8 bases and J gave up 0 bases; unmatched junction bases: 9. CDR3 region: CAIRTGTGLSYEQYF. DNA of the CDR3: TGTGCCATCCGGACCGGGACAGGTCTCTCCTACGAGCAGTACTTC.

The gene calls are TRBV7-2 and TRBJ1-4; D is undetermined. Germline CDR1 reads SGHTA; CDR2 reads FQGNSA. V gave up 5 bases and J gave up 2 bases, with 12 bases separating them. CDR3 size: 15 residues. The CDR3 here is CASSQNSHTNEKLFF. In DNA, the CDR3 is TGTGCCAGCAGCCAGAACAGTCATACTAATGAAAAACTGTTTTTT. Using reference TRBV7-2 and TRBJ1-4 for the parts outside the CDR3, the full variable domain is GAGVSQSPSNKVTEKGKDVELRCDPISGHTALYWYRQSLGQGLEFLIYFQGNSAPDKSGLPSDRFSAERTGGSVSTLTIQRTQQEDSAVYLCASSQNSHTNEKLFFGSGTQLSVL.

The gene calls are TRBV4-2 and TRBJ2-1; a possible D gene is TRBD2 (5 bases). Trimming shortened V by 0 bases and J by 9 bases, and 12 bases separated the two germline ends. The length of the CDR3 is 14 residues. CDR1 LGHNA and CDR2 YNFKEQ come from the germline V gene. CDR3 sequence (DNA): TGTGCCAGCAGCCAAGATCGGGGAGACGGTGAGCAGTTCTTC. Translated, it gives CASSQDRGDGEQFF.

This clone was seen once. The chain recombines TRBV11-2 with TRBJ2-1; TRBD2 matches 9 bases. The CDR3 loop spans 15 amino acids. V trimming: 1 base; J trimming: 8 bases; junction bases outside the gene matches: 6. Germline lookup yields CDR1 SGHAT and CDR2 FQNNGV. This chain's CDR3 is CASSLVRGRGDEQFF. The CDR3 DNA reads as TGTGCCAGCAGCTTAGTTCGCGGGAGGGGGGATGAGCAGTTCTTC. Based on the CDR3 plus reference TRBV11-2 and TRBJ2-1, the full variable domain is EAGVAQSPRYKIIEKRQSVAFWCNPISGHATLYWYQQILGQGPKLLIQFQNNGVVDDSQLPKDRFSAERLKGVDSTLKIQPAKLEDSAVYLCASSLVRGRGDEQFFGPGTRLTVL.

This clone was counted many times. The chain employs TRBV19 and TRBJ1-1; 11 bases line up with TRBD1. With V trimmed by 7 bases and J by 5 bases, 9 bases remained unmatched. Germline V gene sequence: CDR1 LNHDA, CDR2 SQIVND (reference sequence). This CDR3 is built from 15 residues. CDR3 nucleotides: TGTGCCAGTACCAGGACAGGGGGCGCTGGGACTGAAGCTTTCTTT. This translates into CASTRTGGAGTEAFF.

Written as DNA, the CDR3 is TGTGCCAGTAGTACCGACATGACAGGGTTTAATGAAAAACTGTTTTTT. Translation: CASSTDMTGFNEKLFF. V usage is TRBV19 and J usage is TRBJ1-4; 7 nucleotides match TRBD1. V dropped 4 bases and J dropped 4; count of bases not matched to a gene: 9. This CDR3 contains 16 residues. CDR1 is LNHDA and CDR2 is SQIVND in the germline V gene (reference sequence).

This chain uses TRBV9 with TRBJ1-5; tentatively, D is TRBD1 (5 bases). Trimming cost V 3 bases and J 9 bases, with 22 bases left between them. Germline assignment: CDR1 SGDLS and CDR2 YYNGEE. The CDR3 length is 16 residues. CDR3 sequence (DNA): TGTGCCAGCAGCGGAATGAAGGACAAAAAAGTCCGGCCCCAGCATTTT. Translation: CASSGMKDKKVRPQHF.

The rearrangement uses TRBV5-8 and TRBJ2-5, with 10 bases identical to TRBD1. Trimming cost V 4 bases and J 2 bases; bases outside gene matches: 2. CDR3 length equals 14 residues. In germline, CDR1 is SGHTS, CDR2 YDEGEE. The DNA of the CDR3 is TGTGCCAGCAGCCAGGGACAGGGGCAAGAGACCCAGTACTTC. It codes for CASSQGQGQETQYF.

The chain joins TRBV6-5 to TRBJ2-7; 8 nucleotides match TRBD1. The germline V gene has CDR1 MNHEY and CDR2 SVGAGI. The CDR3 runs 14 residues. Unmatched junction bases numbered 7, after V lost 5 bases and J lost 4 bases. CDR3 DNA sequence: TGTGCCAGCAGTCGAGGACAGGGTGGGTACGAGCAGTACTTC. This sequence encodes CASSRGQGGYEQYF.

The chain uses TRBV3-1 (or the pseudogene TRBV3-2) and TRBJ2-3; D uncertain. The CDR3 sequence is 13 residues long. Per the germline V gene, CDR1 is LGHDT and CDR2 is YNNKEL (reference sequence). V lost 4 bases and J 6 bases, leaving 11 bases between the germline ends. The CDR3 protein is CASSPEWSDTQYF. The CDR3 nucleotides read TGTGCCAGCAGCCCCGAGTGGTCCGATACGCAGTATTTT.

The chain links TRBV7-2 to TRBJ2-3; TRBD2 is a possible D gene (6 bases). CDR1 SGHTA and CDR2 FQGNSA come from the germline V gene. Trimming stripped 5 bases from V and 10 bases from J, with 13 bases between. The CDR3 runs to 12 residues. The CDR3 bases are TGTGCCAGCAGCCCGGGACTTCAGTCGCAGTATTTT. This encodes CASSPGLQSQYF.

CDR3 nucleotide sequence: TGTGCCAGCTCACCACTCTCCCGGACAGGGTCCTACGAGCAGTACTTC. Translation: CASSPLSRTGSYEQYF. The J gene is TRBJ2-7, the V gene TRBV18; 8 bases match TRBD1. The CDR3 is made up of 16 amino acids. Germline loops: CDR1 KGHSH, CDR2 LQKENI. Trimming at V came to 1 base and at J to 1 base, leaving 6 bases not matched to a gene.

This clone was picked up a small number of times. The chain couples TRBV24-1 to TRBJ1-5; possibly TRBD1 for D (6 bases). Germline CDR1 and CDR2: KGHDR and SFDVKD. Trimming removed 2 bases from V and 7 bases from J, with 11 bases in between. This CDR3 contains 14 residues. The CDR3: CATSDSSGDQPQHF. The CDR3 region has the DNA TGTGCCACCAGTGATTCGTCAGGGGACCAGCCCCAGCATTTT.

The chain links TRBV12-5 to TRBJ2-1; 8 positions agree with TRBD1. Germline V CDR1 and CDR2: LGHNT, FRNRAP. V lost 10 bases, J lost 2 bases, and 7 bases stayed unmatched. The CDR3 runs 14 residues. CDR3 sequence reads: CATVPGQAYNEQFF. As DNA, the CDR3 is TGTGCTACCGTCCCGGGACAGGCCTACAATGAGCAGTTCTTC.

A few counts support this clone. This chain connects TRBV5-1 to TRBJ1-4; TRBD1 matches 10 bases. This CDR3 region has 16 residues. Trimming cost V 0 bases and J 6 bases; bases outside gene matches: 5. Germline V gene data show CDR1 as SGHRS and CDR2 as YFSETQ. CDR3 sequence (DNA): TGCGCCAGCAGCTTGGGACCCGGGACAGGGGATGAAAAACTGTTTTTT. It codes for CASSLGPGTGDEKLFF.

CDR3 bases: TGTGCCAGCAGCGGGACTAAGGGGGATACGCAGTATTTT. Residues: CASSGTKGDTQYF. The V gene is TRBV27, the J gene TRBJ2-3, with TRBD2 matching over 7 bases. V was clipped by 6 bases and J by 6 bases; unmatched bases: 6. The CDR3 runs to 13 residues. Germline V lookup: CDR1 MNHEY, CDR2 SMNVEV (reference sequence).

The chain employs TRBV4-3 and TRBJ1-1; the D gene is possibly TRBD1 (6 bases). Trimming shortened V by 0 bases and J by 0 bases, and 14 bases separated the two germline ends. The CDR3 loop spans 17 amino acids. The germline gives CDR1 LGHNA, CDR2 YSLEER. DNA for the CDR3: TGCGCCAGCAGCCAAGATCCCCCCGGGACAATGAACACTGAAGCTTTCTTT. It specifies CASSQDPPGTMNTEAFF.

The CDR3 DNA reads TGTGCCAGCATCCCAAGGGAGCCCCAAGAGACCCAGTACTTC. It translates to CASIPREPQETQYF. V gene TRBV6-2 or TRBV6-3 combines with J gene TRBJ2-5, with D maybe TRBD2 (5 bases). There are 14 residues in the CDR3. Trimming shortened V by 7 bases and J by 1 base, and 13 bases separated the two germline ends. CDR1 is MNHEY and CDR2 is SVGEGT in the germline V gene.

The rearrangement links TRBV28 to TRBJ1-5; TRBD1 might be the D (6 bases). Germline V gives CDR1 MDHEN, CDR2 SYDVKM. V lost 1 base and J lost 4, with 11 bases in between. The CDR3 consists of 15 residues. CDR3 amino acids: CASSLYRVRNQPQHF. The CDR3 nucleotides are TGTGCCAGCAGTTTATACAGGGTACGAAATCAGCCCCAGCATTTT.

This clone was picked up a small number of times. The V call is TRBV30, the J call TRBJ2-1, with D possibly matching TRBD1 (5 bases). The CDR3 consists of 11 residues. The ends were cut back, 0 bases at V and 15 bases at J, with 12 bases in the middle. CDR1 is GTSNPN, CDR2 SVGIG, per germline (reference sequence). CDR3: CAWSVPVGLFF. The CDR3 nucleotides read TGTGCCTGGAGTGTACCAGTGGGGCTGTTCTTC.

J is TRBJ1-2 and V is TRBV4-1; D remains unclear. Germline V lookup: CDR1 MGHRA, CDR2 YSYEKL. The CDR3 covers 13 residues. Deletions cut 2 bases from V and 6 bases from J, with 10 bases between. The CDR3 DNA sequence: TGCGCCAGCAGCCAACCCGTACAGAATGGCTACACCTTC. This sequence encodes CASSQPVQNGYTF.

DNA of the CDR3: TGCGCCAGCAGCCTGACGACGACAGGGGCTGGAAACACCATATATTTT. Residues: CASSLTTTGAGNTIYF. The chain recombines TRBV5-1 with TRBJ1-3; 8 nucleotides align to TRBD1. The CDR3 is 16 amino acids. Germline V gives CDR1 SGHRS, CDR2 YFSETQ. The trim removed 4 bases at V and 2 bases at J, leaving 8 bases unmatched.

The V gene is TRBV7-2, the J gene TRBJ1-2; 8 positions match TRBD1. The CDR3 is made up of 13 amino acids. Germline assignment: CDR1 SGHTA and CDR2 FQGNSA. Trimming at V came to 5 bases and at J to 8 bases, leaving 7 bases not matched to a gene. CDR3 sequence (DNA): TGTGCCAGCAGCGCCGCAGGGGGCGAGGGCTACACCTTC. It codes for CASSAAGGEGYTF.

J is TRBJ1-4 and V is TRBV5-6; 11 bases agree with TRBD1. Losses at the gene ends were 4 bases for V and 6 bases for J; bases not matched to a gene: 8. This CDR3 is built from 16 residues. Germline values: CDR1 SGHDT, CDR2 YYEEEE. CDR3 in DNA: TGTGCCAGCAGCCTAGGTTGGACAGGGGGCGATGAAAAACTGTTTTTT. Residues: CASSLGWTGGDEKLFF.

V is TRBV29-1 and J is TRBJ1-6; D perhaps matches TRBD1 (5 bases). This CDR3 comprises 13 residues. Germline V gives CDR1 SQVTM, CDR2 ANQGSEA. Trimming took 0 bases from V and 7 from J, leaving 7 bases between them. The CDR3 here is CSVEETANSPLHF. The DNA for the CDR3 is TGCAGCGTTGAAGAGACAGCGAATTCACCCCTCCACTTT.